The 20 T cell receptor beta chains given below trace back to one sample, sequenced in a study of graft-versus-host responses after intestinal transplantation. These receptors are not linked to any known antigen. Produced via immunoSEQ multiplex PCR; TCRdb's table is partial and in-frame only. The sample carries around 50,000 clones, approximately 88% recorded once. The sample here was unstimulated CD4+ T cells sorted from spleen or lymph node cells, taken before transplant. These receptors were collected from a human donor who was the organ donor for an intestinal transplant.

This rearrangement joins TRBV19 to TRBJ2-5; D gene uncertain. Trimming stripped 11 bases from V and 5 bases from J, with 18 bases between. In germline, CDR1 is LNHDA, CDR2 SQIVND (reference sequence). This CDR3 region has 13 residues. The CDR3 nucleotides read TGTGCCGTGAAGGCTCCCGGGCGGGAGACCCAGTACTTC. As protein: CAVKAPGRETQYF.

The chain combines TRBV6-1 with TRBJ2-7, with unresolved D. Germline CDR1 and CDR2: MNHNS and SASEGT. Between the trimmed V and J ends, which lost 1 base and 2 bases, there was a span of 9 bases. This CDR3 is built from 14 residues. CDR3 in DNA: TGTGCCAGCAGTGAAGAAGGTGGCCCCTACGAGCAGTACTTC. It codes for CASSEEGGPYEQYF.

The chain combines TRBV11-2 with TRBJ2-7; the D is unclear. CDR3 size: 14 residues. The germline V and J ends were trimmed by 1 base and 3 bases, with 10 bases remaining between them. Germline V gene lookup returns CDR1 SGHAT and CDR2 FQNNGV. The CDR3 DNA reads as TGTGCCAGCAGCTTAGTTGGCAGAATCTACGAGCAGTACTTC. This codes for CASSLVGRIYEQYF. The full variable domain, completed using reference TRBV11-2 and TRBJ2-7, is EAGVAQSPRYKIIEKRQSVAFWCNPISGHATLYWYQQILGQGPKLLIQFQNNGVVDDSQLPKDRFSAERLKGVDSTLKIQPAKLEDSAVYLCASSLVGRIYEQYFGPGTRLTVT.

The rearrangement uses TRBV21-1 and TRBJ2-1; TRBD2 was called by the table and not checked on the DNA. TRBV21-1 is a known pseudogene. This CDR3 contains 15 residues. CDR3 DNA sequence: TGTGCCAGCAGCATGGGGCGGGAGGCTTGCAATGAGCAGTTCTTC. Amino acid sequence: CASSMGREACNEQFF.

V gene TRBV12-5 combines with J gene TRBJ2-1, with D hard to call. There are 16 residues in the CDR3. The germline CDR1 and CDR2 sequences are LGHNT and FRNRAP. Trimming took off 0 bases at V and 9 bases at J, with 18 bases between the two ends. The CDR3 coding sequence is TGTGCTAGTGGTTTGGTAATTTCGGGTAATAGAGGTGAGCAGTTCTTC. Translated, it gives CASGLVISGNRGEQFF.

The CDR3 spells CASRNLQKYGYTF. For the CDR3, the DNA is TGTGCCAGTCGGAATTTGCAGAAATATGGCTACACCTTC. V is TRBV19 and J is TRBJ1-2; D uncertain. This CDR3 spans 13 amino acids. Deletions cut 8 bases from V and 5 bases from J, with 15 bases between. In germline, CDR1 is LNHDA, CDR2 SQIVND (reference sequence).

A word on this clone: Additional DNA sequences in this sample encode the identical CDR3. V usage is TRBV5-1 and J usage is TRBJ1-1, with TRBD1 matching 12 bases. V shed 5 bases, J shed 5 bases, and the junction held 13 bases outside the gene matches. Germline CDR1 is SGHRS and CDR2 is YFSETQ. This CDR3 has 17 residues. In DNA form, the CDR3 reads TGCGCCAGCAGTCAAATCCGGGGGACAGGGGGCCAAACTGAAGCTTTCTTT. This encodes CASSQIRGTGGQTEAFF.

This sequence joins TRBV23-1 and TRBJ1-5; a possible D gene is TRBD1 (5 bases). TRBV23-1 is treated as an ORF (open reading frame) with a function not yet certain. Trimming cost V 2 bases and J 7 bases, with 9 bases left between them. CDR3 length: 13 residues. For the CDR3, the DNA is TGCGCCAGCAGTCAACTAAGGGGACAGCCCCAGCATTTT. Its protein product is CASSQLRGQPQHF.

This clone was found a few times. The V gene is TRBV15, the J gene TRBJ2-7, with D hard to call. CDR3 length equals 13 residues. Trimming pared 5 bases from V and 5 bases from J, leaving 13 bases between. Germline-derived CDR1 and CDR2 are LNHNV and YYDKDF (reference sequence). The CDR3 sequence is CATSPAPGNEQYF. In nucleotides, the CDR3 is TGTGCCACCAGCCCGGCCCCAGGCAACGAGCAGTACTTC.

This rearrangement joins TRBV28 to TRBJ1-2; D gene ambiguous. Trimming took 2 bases from V and 8 from J, leaving 9 bases between them. The germline V gene encodes CDR1 MDHEN and CDR2 SYDVKM. The CDR3 contains 12 residues. The CDR3 nucleotides read TGTGCCAGCAGTTTACGTAGTGGGGGCTACACCTTC. Encoded protein: CASSLRSGGYTF.

This clone came up once. The rearrangement uses TRBV27 and TRBJ2-1; D unclear. There are 13 residues in the CDR3. In germline, CDR1 is MNHEY, CDR2 SMNVEV (reference sequence). V was shortened by 5 bases and J by 9 bases, with 14 bases between the two germline ends. CDR3 coding DNA: TGTGCCAGCAGTGGGATATGGGGTAGTGAGCAGTTCTTC. It yields the protein CASSGIWGSEQFF.

This clone has only a few counts. The rearrangement links TRBV30 to TRBJ2-7; the D gene is possibly TRBD2 (6 bases). The V end was cut by 1 base, the J end by 9 bases, with 22 bases between. There are 15 residues in the CDR3. Germline V gene data show CDR1 as GTSNPN and CDR2 as SVGIG (reference sequence). CDR3 in DNA: TGTGCCTGGAGTGGCCGGGGACTCACGGTTACGGGGCAGTACTTC. Encoded protein: CAWSGRGLTVTGQYF.

The V gene is TRBV7-8, the J gene TRBJ1-2; possible D gene TRBD1, 6 bases. Trimming pared 0 bases from V and 5 bases from J, leaving 10 bases between. CDR3 length equals 14 residues. CDR1 and CDR2 (germline): SGHVS, FQNEAQ. CDR3 coding DNA: TGTGCCAGCAGCTTAGCGTTAGGGGGATATGGCTACACCTTC. Its protein product is CASSLALGGYGYTF.

This clone was counted a single time. This chain connects TRBV29-1 to TRBJ1-3, with 9 bases identical to TRBD1. CDR1 SQVTM and CDR2 ANQGSEA come from the germline V gene. V dropped 6 bases and J dropped 0; count of bases not matched to a gene: 6. The CDR3 contains 15 residues. The CDR3 region has the DNA TGCAGCGTCTCGGACAGGGGTCTCTCTGGAAACACCATATATTTT. This gives the protein CSVSDRGLSGNTIYF.

The chain links TRBV12-5 to TRBJ2-3; possibly TRBD1 or TRBD2 for D (5 bases each). The CDR3 sequence is 15 residues long. Trimming pared 0 bases from V and 6 bases from J, leaving 13 bases between. The germline CDR1 and CDR2 sequences are LGHNT and FRNRAP. The CDR3 protein is CASGLVLMGTDTQYF. CDR3 sequence (DNA): TGTGCTAGTGGTTTGGTACTGATGGGGACGGATACGCAGTATTTT. The variable domain in full, completed from reference TRBV12-5 and TRBJ2-3, reads DARVTQTPRHKVTEMGQEVTMRCQPILGHNTVFWYRQTMMQGLELLAYFRNRAPLDDSGMPKDRFSAEMPDATLATLKIQPSEPRDSAVYFCASGLVLMGTDTQYFGPGTRLTVL.

V gene TRBV29-1 combines with J gene TRBJ1-1; unclear D gene. The length of the CDR3 is 15 residues. From germline, CDR1 is SQVTM and CDR2 ANQGSEA. V was shortened by 4 bases and J by 6 bases, with 21 bases between the two germline ends. The CDR3 DNA is TGCAGCGTTGCCTTGTGGAACTCAGAAAGGTCTGAAGCTTTCTTT. Protein product: CSVALWNSERSEAFF.

This clone was counted once. This chain joins TRBV29-1 and TRBJ2-3; 8 bases map to TRBD1. Trimming at V came to 7 bases and at J to 4 bases, leaving 7 bases not matched to a gene. The CDR3 runs 13 residues. Looked up from germline, CDR1 is SQVTM and CDR2 is ANQGSEA. CDR3 residues: CSGMPQGADTQYF. CDR3 coding DNA: TGCAGCGGCATGCCACAGGGGGCAGATACGCAGTATTTT.

The chain is built from TRBV7-9 and TRBJ2-5; D is uncertain. Germline lookup yields CDR1 SEHNR and CDR2 FQNEAQ (reference sequence). The CDR3 has 14 amino acids. V gave up 1 base and J gave up 1 base, with 7 bases separating them. The CDR3 DNA follows: TGTGCCAGCAGCTTAGTGGTGGGCCAAGAGACCCAGTACTTC. This codes for CASSLVVGQETQYF.

This chain joins TRBV5-1 and TRBJ2-7, with 9 nucleotides matching TRBD1. CDR1 and CDR2 from the germline V gene are SGHRS and YFSETQ. This CDR3 region has 16 residues. The V gene end was trimmed by 4 bases and the J gene end by 7 bases; junction bases not matched to a gene: 15. CDR3 in DNA: TGCGCCAGCAGCGAAAACGCCGGGACAGGGCTATGGGAGCAGTACTTC. It yields the protein CASSENAGTGLWEQYF. Combining the CDR3 with reference TRBV5-1 and TRBJ2-7 gives the whole variable domain KAGVTQTPRYLIKTRGQQVTLSCSPISGHRSVSWYQQTPGQGLQFLFEYFSETQRNKGNFPGRFSGRQFSNSRSEMNVSTLELGDSALYLCASSENAGTGLWEQYFGPGTRLTVT.

V gene TRBV4-2 combines with J gene TRBJ1-3; tentatively, D is TRBD1 (5 bases). The CDR3 is made up of 13 amino acids. Trimming pared 4 bases from V and 2 bases from J, leaving 6 bases between. The germline gives CDR1 LGHNA, CDR2 YNFKEQ. The CDR3 bases are TGTGCCAGCAGCCGGGGGGCTGGAAACACCATATATTTT. It translates to CASSRGAGNTIYF.